Presented here are 20 T cell receptor beta chains from one specimen sequenced in a study of beta chain features in type 1 diabetes. General study points: TCRB CDR3 length was moderately but significantly reduced in all four CD4+ subsets of Type 1 diabetes patients.

These TCRs are of unknown antigen specificity. Every isolated RNA sample was fully reverse transcribed, so sequencing captured expressed TCRB transcripts. The table came from immunoSEQ multiplex PCR; TCRdb's copy has only in-frame clones and leaves some out. This repertoire shows more than 550,000 clones, over 12% found once; its top ten account for less than 0.04%. Sequencing used naive CD4+ T cells from blood. All receptors derive from a man younger than 35 with type 1 diabetes.

The table lists this clone with a few counts. This sequence joins TRBV30 and TRBJ2-3; the match to TRBD2 covers 13 bases. The trim removed 4 bases at V and 0 bases at J, leaving 4 bases unmatched. Germline loops: CDR1 GTSNPN, CDR2 SVGIG (reference sequence). CDR3 length: 16 amino acids. The CDR3 DNA sequence: TGTGCCTGGACCGTGGGACTAGCGGGGAGCACAGATACGCAGTATTTT. It translates to CAWTVGLAGSTDTQYF.

The chain carries TRBV7-2 and TRBJ2-1; TRBD2 agrees at 13 bases. Germline-derived CDR1 and CDR2 are SGHTA and FQGNSA. Trimming at V came to 5 bases and at J to 1 base, leaving 5 bases not matched to a gene. The CDR3 sequence is 17 residues long. The CDR3 sequence is CASSPRGLAGSYNEQFF. As DNA, the CDR3 is TGTGCCAGCAGCCCCCGGGGACTAGCGGGATCCTACAATGAGCAGTTCTTC.

This sequence joins TRBV2 and TRBJ1-1; D not resolved. Germline loops: CDR1 SNHLY, CDR2 FYNNEI. The CDR3 consists of 14 residues. Trimming left V 3 bases short and J 3 bases short, with 11 bases between. The DNA of the CDR3 is TGTGCCAGCAGTGACAGGAGGTCCTACACTGAAGCTTTCTTT. It codes for CASSDRRSYTEAFF.

In its sample, this clone was seen a few times. V and J are TRBV5-6 and TRBJ2-7; unclear D gene. V was cut by 0 bases and J by 3 bases, with 10 bases left in between. Germline CDR1 and CDR2: SGHDT and YYEEEE. The CDR3 spans 14 residues. CDR3 residues: CASSLGIPLYEQYF. For the CDR3, the DNA is TGTGCCAGCAGCTTGGGTATCCCGCTCTACGAGCAGTACTTC.

This clone appeared a few times. The same CDR3 can be traced to other DNA sequences in this sample. The V gene is TRBV5-1, the J gene TRBJ2-3; maybe TRBD2 (5 bases). Germline V CDR1 and CDR2: SGHRS, YFSETQ. V lost 0 bases to trimming and J lost 4 bases, with 6 bases between them. This CDR3 is 13 amino acids long. Here the CDR3 DNA reads TGCGCCAGCAGCTTGGTCGGGGCAGATACGCAGTATTTT. Its protein is CASSLVGADTQYF.

This clone was recorded a few times. This rearrangement joins TRBV28 to TRBJ2-1; 13 nucleotides line up with TRBD2. V shed 5 bases and J 3 bases; nucleotides not matched to a gene: 4. The CDR3 contains 16 residues. The germline V gene has CDR1 MDHEN and CDR2 SYDVKM. The CDR3, as DNA: TGTGCCAGCAGTAGGGGACTAGCGGGAATCTACAATGAGCAGTTCTTC. This codes for CASSRGLAGIYNEQFF.

This clone was seen only a few times. The chain is built from TRBV6-5 and TRBJ1-1; 9 bases are a match to TRBD1. The CDR3 length is 15 residues. The trim removed 4 bases at V and 4 bases at J, leaving 7 bases unmatched. CDR1 and CDR2 from the germline V gene are MNHEY and SVGAGI. CDR3 in amino acids: CASSFRQGEGTEAFF. The CDR3 DNA follows: TGTGCCAGCAGTTTTCGACAGGGGGAGGGCACTGAAGCTTTCTTT.

This clone occurred a few times. This chain connects TRBV18 to TRBJ2-7; D is unresolved. Trimming removed 3 bases from V and 0 bases from J, with 9 bases in between. Germline V gives CDR1 KGHSH, CDR2 LQKENI. CDR3 length equals 14 residues. The CDR3 is CASSPVPNSYEQYF. Here the CDR3 DNA reads TGTGCCAGCTCACCCGTCCCTAACTCCTACGAGCAGTACTTC.

The J gene is TRBJ1-4, the V gene TRBV7-9; D call uncertain. Germline CDR1 and CDR2: SEHNR and FQNEAQ (reference sequence). The V and J ends lost 5 bases and 4 bases respectively, with 17 bases between them. The length of the CDR3 is 16 residues. The CDR3 DNA follows: TGTGCCAGCAGCCCCCTCGGTGGAGTCGGTAATGAAAAACTGTTTTTT. Its translation is CASSPLGGVGNEKLFF. Together with reference TRBV7-9 and TRBJ1-4, the CDR3 gives the full variable domain: DTGVSQNPRHKITKRGQNVTFRCDPISEHNRLYWYRQTLGQGPEFLTYFQNEAQLEKSRLLSDRFSAERPKGSFSTLEIQRTEQGDSAMYLCASSPLGGVGNEKLFFGSGTQLSVL.

About this clone itself: The sample holds other DNA sequences that translate to the same CDR3. The chain is built from TRBV20-1 and TRBJ1-1; D uncertain. There are 11 residues in the CDR3. The germline CDR1 and CDR2 sequences are DFQATT and SNEGSKA (reference sequence). Trimming removed 6 bases from V and 0 bases from J, with 5 bases in between. DNA for the CDR3: TGCAGTGCGGTCATGAACACTGAAGCTTTCTTT. Protein: CSAVMNTEAFF.

The sample holds a few counts of this clone. The genes are TRBV6-1 and TRBJ2-5; D might be TRBD1 (5 bases). V gave up 8 bases and J gave up 1 base, with 14 bases separating them. CDR1 is MNHNS, CDR2 SASEGT, per germline. CDR3 size: 14 residues. The CDR3 here is CASHRARAQETQYF. The CDR3 nucleotides read TGTGCCAGCCACCGGGCCAGGGCCCAAGAGACCCAGTACTTC.

V and J are TRBV4-2 and TRBJ2-7, with D tentatively TRBD1 (5 bases). The germline CDR1 and CDR2 sequences are LGHNA and YNFKEQ. The CDR3 length is 15 residues. The V gene lost 4 bases and the J gene lost 1 base, with 14 bases spanning the gap. Written as DNA, the CDR3 is TGTGCCAGCAGCCCCCGATTGGACAAATCCTACGAGCAGTACTTC. Translating gives CASSPRLDKSYEQYF.

This clone was observed a handful of times. The chain recombines TRBV7-6 with TRBJ1-2; D might be TRBD1 (5 bases). The CDR3 runs 13 residues. V was trimmed by 4 bases and J by 4 bases, leaving 10 bases between them. Germline CDR1 SGHVS, CDR2 FNYEAQ. The CDR3 DNA reads TGTGCCAGCAGCTCCCGGGACGGCTATGGCTACACCTTC. Protein: CASSSRDGYGYTF.

This clone has a handful of counts. V usage is TRBV2 and J usage is TRBJ1-4, with D uncertain. This CDR3 region has 14 residues. Trimming cost V 1 base and J 4 bases, with 7 bases left between them. CDR1 and CDR2 (germline): SNHLY, FYNNEI. Here the CDR3 DNA reads TGTGCCAGCAGTGAAGGGACGGTTAATGAAAAACTGTTTTTT. As protein: CASSEGTVNEKLFF.

The chain joins TRBV4-1 to TRBJ1-2; D unresolved. The CDR3 has 14 residues. CDR1 is MGHRA and CDR2 is YSYEKL in the germline V gene. V was cut by 1 base and J by 4 bases, with 10 bases left in between. Here the CDR3 reads CASSQVGKSYGYTF. The CDR3 DNA follows: TGCGCCAGCAGCCAAGTCGGGAAGAGCTATGGCTACACCTTC.

The CDR3 DNA is TGTGCCATCAGGGGACAGGGCGGTTTAAACAATGAGCAGTTCTTC. Translation: CAIRGQGGLNNEQFF. The chain couples TRBV10-3 to TRBJ2-1; 9 nucleotides line up with TRBD1. J lost 5 bases, V lost 6 bases, and 8 bases had no gene match. CDR3 length: 15 residues. Germline V gene lookup returns CDR1 ENHRY and CDR2 SYGVKD.

Remarks on this clone: Compared with germline, one end of the junction differs, possibly owing to a read error. The chain is built from TRBV5-1 and TRBJ2-7; D ambiguous. This CDR3 contains 12 residues. CDR1 is SGHRS and CDR2 is YFSETQ in the germline V gene. The CDR3 here is CASSLGPNEQYF. CDR3 bases: TGTGCCAGCAGCTTAGGGCCGAACGAGCAGTACTTC.

J is TRBJ2-7 and V is TRBV5-1; 7 positions agree with TRBD1. The CDR3 sequence is 14 residues long. Per germline, CDR1 SGHRS and CDR2 YFSETQ. V was pared by 5 bases and J by 0 bases, with 5 bases of the junction left unmatched. The CDR3 region has the DNA TGCGCCAGCAGTGCCGACAGGGACTCCTACGAGCAGTACTTC. Protein product: CASSADRDSYEQYF.

As for this clone: The same CDR3 arises from other DNA sequences in this sample as well. The V call is TRBV5-1, the J call TRBJ1-1; 7 bases map to TRBD1. The ends lost 3 bases at V and 0 bases at J; junction bases unmatched: 2. The CDR3 runs to 14 residues. Germline lookup yields CDR1 SGHRS and CDR2 YFSETQ. In nucleotides, the CDR3 is TGCGCCAGCAGCTCTGGACAGGTGAACACTGAAGCTTTCTTT. It translates to CASSSGQVNTEAFF.

A few counts support this clone. The chain employs TRBV2 and TRBJ2-7; D not certain. The germline CDR1 and CDR2 sequences are SNHLY and FYNNEI. This CDR3 comprises 13 residues. V was trimmed by 5 bases and J by 3 bases, leaving 11 bases between them. CDR3: CASSRVASYEQYF. CDR3 nucleotides: TGTGCCAGCAGTCGGGTAGCAAGCTACGAGCAGTACTTC.